The 19 T cell receptor beta chains given below trace back to one sample, sequenced in a study of blood T cell repertoires in COVID-19. The repertoire was sequenced with immunoSEQ multiplex PCR; TCRdb's copy has only in-frame clones and lacks some. The table shows 150,000 to 200,000 clones, with around nine tenths occurring only once. Sequenced material: peripheral blood. The origin of the receptors is a man younger than 30 with active or convalescent COVID-19.

The V gene is TRBV9, the J gene TRBJ1-1; D gene uncertain. Germline values: CDR1 SGDLS, CDR2 YYNGEE. The CDR3 sequence is 13 residues long. Trimming took off 4 bases at V and 1 base at J, with 8 bases between the two ends. The CDR3 loop is CASSRDTNTEAFF. CDR3 sequence (DNA): TGTGCCAGCAGCCGAGACACGAACACTGAAGCTTTCTTT.

This chain uses TRBV6-5 with TRBJ1-2, with D perhaps matching TRBD1 (5 bases). Germline lookup yields CDR1 MNHEY and CDR2 SVGAGI. Trimming pared 0 bases from V and 0 bases from J, leaving 11 bases between. The CDR3 sequence is 16 residues long. The CDR3 is CASSYSGGASNYGYTF. CDR3 in DNA: TGTGCCAGCAGTTACTCTGGCGGGGCCTCTAACTATGGCTACACCTTC.

The J gene is TRBJ1-4, the V gene TRBV28, with 7 positions matching TRBD1. The germline gives CDR1 MDHEN, CDR2 SYDVKM. The CDR3 is 15 amino acids. V lost 6 bases, J lost 4 bases, and 8 bases stayed unmatched. The CDR3 sequence: CASSPQGKLNEKLFF. The DNA of the CDR3 is TGTGCCAGCAGCCCACAGGGGAAACTTAATGAAAAACTGTTTTTT.

The V and J genes are TRBV3-1 (or the pseudogene TRBV3-2) and TRBJ2-1, with D possibly being TRBD2 (7 bases). Per germline, CDR1 LGHDT and CDR2 YNNKEL (reference sequence). Trimming took 4 bases from V and 4 from J, leaving 11 bases between them. The CDR3 runs to 14 residues. The CDR3 coding sequence is TGTGCCAGCAGCCGGGGGGGCGGGTACAATGAGCAGTTCTTC. Translation gives CASSRGGGYNEQFF.

The rearrangement joins TRBV5-1 to TRBJ1-2; weak D call: TRBD1 (5 bases). V lost 0 bases, J lost 4 bases, and 7 bases lay in between. The CDR3 length is 13 residues. The germline V gene has CDR1 SGHRS and CDR2 YFSETQ. CDR3 coding DNA: TGCGCCAGCAGCTTGGGACAGTCCTATGGCTACACCTTC. Translated: CASSLGQSYGYTF. The whole variable domain, filled in from reference TRBV5-1 and TRBJ1-2, reads KAGVTQTPRYLIKTRGQQVTLSCSPISGHRSVSWYQQTPGQGLQFLFEYFSETQRNKGNFPGRFSGRQFSNSRSEMNVSTLELGDSALYLCASSLGQSYGYTFGSGTRLTVV.

This clone was seen only a few times. J is TRBJ1-2 and V is TRBV28, with TRBD1 identical over 8 bases. The CDR3 sequence is 15 residues long. Germline lookup yields CDR1 MDHEN and CDR2 SYDVKM. V was pared by 1 base and J by 4 bases, with 5 bases of the junction left unmatched. CDR3 DNA: TGTGCCAGCAGTTTATTGGGGACAGGTATCTATGGCTACACCTTC. It translates to CASSLLGTGIYGYTF.

This chain joins TRBV7-2 and TRBJ1-2; D is possibly TRBD1 (6 bases). Looked up from germline, CDR1 is SGHTA and CDR2 is FQGNSA. V was shortened by 4 bases and J by 8 bases, with 23 bases between the two germline ends. The CDR3 is 16 residues long. DNA for the CDR3: TGTGCCAGCAGCTCCTTCAGGGGTATCCTGCTAGGGGGCTACACCTTC. Translation: CASSSFRGILLGGYTF.

The chain has TRBV6-2 or TRBV6-3 and TRBJ2-3, with 7 bases lining up with TRBD2. Germline lookup yields CDR1 MNHEY and CDR2 SVGEGT. The V and J ends lost 5 bases and 8 bases, in that order; junction bases with no gene match: 4. The CDR3 covers 12 residues. The CDR3, as DNA: TGTGCCAGCAGTGATTCGGGAGGTACGCAGTATTTT. It yields the protein CASSDSGGTQYF.

In DNA form, the CDR3 reads TGTGCCAGTAGTCCCTCAGGAGTCCAGGGGGCCTACGAGCAGTACTTC. Encoded protein: CASSPSGVQGAYEQYF. The rearrangement uses TRBV19 and TRBJ2-7, with 7 bases aligning to TRBD1. CDR3 size: 16 residues. Per the germline V gene, CDR1 is LNHDA and CDR2 is SQIVND (reference sequence). V gave up 5 bases and J gave up 2 bases; unmatched junction bases: 12. Variable domain in full (rest from reference TRBV19 and TRBJ2-7): DGGITQSPKYLFRKEGQNVTLSCEQNLNHDAMYWYRQDPGQGLRLIYYSQIVNDFQKGDIAEGYSVSREKKESFPLTVTSAQKNPTAFYLCASSPSGVQGAYEQYFGPGTRLTVT.

The V and J genes are TRBV30 and TRBJ2-5, with 12 bases fitting TRBD2. This CDR3 comprises 15 residues. V dropped 1 base and J dropped 5; count of bases not matched to a gene: 5. Germline V gene data show CDR1 as GTSNPN and CDR2 as SVGIG (reference sequence). The CDR3 DNA follows: TGTGCCTGGAGTGGGACTAGCGGGATTGGTGAGACCCAGTACTTC. Its translation is CAWSGTSGIGETQYF.

The chain is built from TRBV3-1 (or the pseudogene TRBV3-2) and TRBJ2-1; TRBD2 matches 12 bases. V lost 2 bases and J lost 7; bases outside the gene matches: 6. The CDR3 is 16 amino acids. Germline CDR1 is LGHDT and CDR2 is YNNKEL (reference sequence). The CDR3 reads CASSQPRTSGKNEQFF. CDR3 DNA: TGTGCCAGCAGCCAACCCCGGACTAGCGGGAAAAATGAGCAGTTCTTC.

The rearrangement uses TRBV19 and TRBJ2-1; D is perhaps TRBD2 (5 bases). V lost 6 bases, J lost 8 bases, and 23 bases lay in between. Looked up from germline, CDR1 is LNHDA and CDR2 is SQIVND (reference sequence). This CDR3 is built from 16 residues. The CDR3 nucleotides are TGTGCCAGTAGATTTATTGGACCGGACTTCGCCGATGAGCAGTTCTTC. Translated: CASRFIGPDFADEQFF.

This clone was seen only a few times. The chain links TRBV7-2 to TRBJ1-5, with TRBD1 matching 8 bases. V lost 3 bases, J lost 7 bases, and 11 bases stayed unmatched. There are 16 residues in the CDR3. Germline loops: CDR1 SGHTA, CDR2 FQGNSA. The CDR3 sequence: CASSFSLDREGQPQHF. CDR3 DNA sequence: TGTGCCAGCAGCTTTTCACTGGACAGGGAAGGACAGCCCCAGCATTTT.

V is TRBV5-4 and J is TRBJ1-1, with a weak D call TRBD1 (5 bases). The CDR3 length is 15 residues. V gave up 4 bases and J gave up 3 bases, with 16 bases separating them. Per germline, CDR1 SGHNT and CDR2 YYREEE (reference sequence). In DNA form, the CDR3 reads TGTGCCAGCAGCCAGGCCGGAGCCAGGGACACTGAAGCTTTCTTT. Translating gives CASSQAGARDTEAFF.

The CDR3 DNA follows: TGTGCCAGCAGCCATTTGGGGGGAGTAGGGCCCTGGAGCGATGAGCAGTTCTTC. Encoded protein: CASSHLGGVGPWSDEQFF. The V call is TRBV11-3, the J call TRBJ2-1; D is perhaps TRBD2 (6 bases). Trimming stripped 5 bases from V and 8 bases from J, with 28 bases between. From germline, CDR1 is SGHNT and CDR2 YENEEA. This CDR3 spans 18 amino acids. The variable domain in full, with the rest retrieved from reference TRBV11-3 and TRBJ2-1, is EAGVVQSPRYKIIEKKQPVAFWCNPISGHNTLYWYLQNLGQGPELLIRYENEEAVDDSQLPKDRFSAERLKGVDSTLKIQPAELGDSAVYLCASSHLGGVGPWSDEQFFGPGTRLTVL.

The V gene is TRBV2, the J gene TRBJ1-1; the D gene is possibly TRBD1 (6 bases). V lost 6 bases, J lost 7 bases, and 12 bases lay in between. The CDR3 runs 12 residues. Germline CDR1 reads SNHLY; CDR2 reads FYNNEI. For the CDR3, the DNA is TGTGCCAGCAGAAGTGGACAGATTGAAGCTTTCTTT. It codes for CASRSGQIEAFF.

The chain has TRBV15 and TRBJ1-6; no reliable D call. V lost 3 bases to trimming and J lost 11 bases, with 14 bases between them. CDR1 and CDR2 (germline): LNHNV, YYDKDF (reference sequence). This CDR3 is 14 amino acids long. The CDR3 DNA follows: TGTGCCACCAGCAGGTTCTCCCAGGCAGCACCCCTCCACTTT. Translating gives CATSRFSQAAPLHF. The complete variable domain, with remaining parts taken from reference TRBV15 and TRBJ1-6, reads DAMVIQNPRYQVTQFGKPVTLSCSQTLNHNVMYWYQQKSSQAPKLLFHYYDKDFNNEADTPDNFQSRRPNTSFCFLDIRSPGLGDTAMYLCATSRFSQAAPLHFGNGTRLTVT.

The chain employs TRBV3-1 (or the pseudogene TRBV3-2) and TRBJ1-1; 7 bases are a match to TRBD1. CDR1 is LGHDT, CDR2 YNNKEL, per germline (reference sequence). The length of the CDR3 is 16 residues. V lost 1 base to trimming and J lost 4 bases; unmatched junction nucleotides: 9. The CDR3 reads CASSQGPGQWPTEAFF. As DNA, the CDR3 is TGTGCCAGCAGCCAAGGGCCGGGACAGTGGCCCACTGAAGCTTTCTTT.

The CDR3 DNA reads TGTGCCAGCAGCGCCCCGGCGGGGGGGGCCCGTACCGGGGAGCTGTTTTTT. Translation: CASSAPAGGARTGELFF. The rearrangement links TRBV9 to TRBJ2-2; TRBD2 agrees at 9 bases. Germline-derived CDR1 and CDR2 are SGDLS and YYNGEE. J gave up 5 bases and V 3 bases, and 11 bases lay outside the gene matches. The CDR3 runs to 17 residues.